Described below is a single TCR beta chain sequence and its context. Antigen unknown. Time point: week 47, end of study. Each dose of the vaccine consisted of 300 ug of mutant IDH1 20-mer peptide, with topical imiquimod. Diagnosis in the donors showed new WHO grade 3 or 4 astrocytomas that were IDH1-mutant and ATRX-lost. These data originate in a study of a mutant IDH1 vaccine in newly diagnosed glioma. CDR1 is MNHEY, CDR2 SVGAGI, per germline. Trimming left V 4 bases short and J 1 base short, with 15 bases between. The CDR3 has 16 residues. The protocol was immunoSEQ multiplex PCR, while the TCRdb copy is restricted to in-frame clones and leaves out a portion. Here the sample spans about 94,000 clones, around 92% being singletons.

Sequences were derived from PBMCs, sampled from a glioma patient whose treatment included an IDH1 peptide vaccine. This TCR derives from a woman between 50 and 59 years old with glioma. J is TRBJ2-3 and V is TRBV6-5; a weak D match, TRBD1 (6 bases). The CDR3 reads CASSLRRRGGTDTQYF. CDR3 DNA: TGTGCCAGCAGTTTAAGGCGCAGGGGTGGCACAGATACGCAGTATTTT.